The 8 T cell receptor beta chains below were found in one sample sequenced in a study of blood T cell repertoires in COVID-19. Assay used: immunoSEQ multiplex PCR; TCRdb lists only in-frame clones, some missing. Of 85,000 to 120,000 clones in the sample, approximately 86% are singletons; the top ten hold under 3%. The sequenced sample consisted of peripheral blood. All receptors come from a man in his forties or fifties with active or convalescent COVID-19.

The CDR3 here is CASSEGHYRGESPLHF. The CDR3 DNA is TGTGCCAGCAGTGAGGGGCACTACAGGGGGGAATCACCCCTCCACTTT. This chain joins TRBV6-1 and TRBJ1-6, with 8 bases that match TRBD1. Germline CDR1 and CDR2: MNHNS and SASEGT. The ends lost 3 bases at V and 10 bases at J; junction bases unmatched: 11. The CDR3 sequence is 16 residues long.

The gene calls are TRBV27 and TRBJ2-2, with 15 bases matching TRBD2. The CDR3 extends over 20 amino acids. In germline, CDR1 is MNHEY, CDR2 SMNVEV (reference sequence). Unmatched junction bases numbered 11, after V lost 5 bases and J lost 1 base. CDR3 loop: CASSKKGLAGGQGNTGELFF. CDR3 sequence (DNA): TGTGCCAGCAGTAAAAAAGGACTAGCGGGGGGGCAAGGGAACACCGGGGAGCTGTTTTTT.

The chain recombines TRBV2 with TRBJ2-4, with unresolved D. The V end was cut by 3 bases, the J end by 5 bases, with 8 bases between. Per germline, CDR1 SNHLY and CDR2 FYNNEI. CDR3 length equals 13 residues. CDR3 coding DNA: TGTGCCAGCAGTGAGTGGCACGAAAACATTCAGTACTTC. Its protein product is CASSEWHENIQYF. Full variable domain (remainder filled in from reference TRBV2 and TRBJ2-4): EPEVTQTPSHQVTQMGQEVILRCVPISNHLYFYWYRQILGQKVEFLVSFYNNEISEKSEIFDDQFSVERPDGSNFTLKIRSTKLEDSAMYFCASSEWHENIQYFGAGTRLSVL.

This clone was seen just once. This chain connects TRBV28 to TRBJ1-5, with no clear D. Germline values: CDR1 MDHEN, CDR2 SYDVKM. V shed 7 bases and J shed 1 base, with 11 bases lying between them. The CDR3 loop spans 14 amino acids. DNA for the CDR3: TGTGCCAGCAACACCTTGGTGAGCAATCAGCCCCAGCATTTT. Translating gives CASNTLVSNQPQHF.

This chain joins TRBV7-9 and TRBJ1-1; possible D gene TRBD1, 6 bases. The CDR3 sequence is 15 residues long. Germline values: CDR1 SEHNR, CDR2 FQNEAQ (reference sequence). V lost 5 bases, J lost 4 bases, and 17 bases lay in between. CDR3 region: CASSPQAGAGTEAFF. The CDR3 DNA reads TGTGCCAGCAGCCCGCAAGCGGGGGCCGGCACTGAAGCTTTCTTT.

The CDR3 is CASSPQGAPTNEQFF. CDR3 DNA sequence: TGTGCCAGCAGCCCCCAGGGCGCCCCTACAAATGAGCAGTTCTTC. J is TRBJ2-1 and V is TRBV6-5; tentatively, D is TRBD1 (5 bases). Germline CDR1 is MNHEY and CDR2 is SVGAGI. The CDR3 extends over 15 amino acids. V lost 6 bases and J lost 7, with 19 bases in between.

The V and J genes are TRBV19 and TRBJ1-2; D is perhaps TRBD1 (6 bases). Germline V gene sequence: CDR1 LNHDA, CDR2 SQIVND (reference sequence). Trimming cost V 1 base and J 4 bases, with 10 bases left between them. There are 14 residues in the CDR3. The chain's CDR3 is CASSIVGGSYGYTF. The CDR3, as DNA: TGTGCCAGTAGTATAGTTGGGGGCTCCTATGGCTACACCTTC.

This sequence joins TRBV11-3 and TRBJ2-4; 7 nucleotides agree with TRBD1. Germline assignment: CDR1 SGHNT and CDR2 YENEEA. This CDR3 contains 16 residues. The J segment lost 0 bases and the V segment lost 4 bases, leaving 6 bases of the junction unmatched. This CDR3 is CASSSDRPLAKNIQYF. In DNA form, the CDR3 reads TGTGCCAGCAGCTCGGACAGGCCTCTAGCCAAAAACATTCAGTACTTC.